These T cell receptor beta chains were read from a single sample in a study of T cells in Graves' hyperthyroidism and ophthalmopathy. Using its own MiXCR run on the multiplex PCR reads, TCRdb lists one record per CDR3 protein. This sample has a few hundred thousand distinct CDR3 sequences; around a sixth occur once, and the top ten carry roughly 6.6%. The specimen was blood. These receptors came from a woman aged 30 to 39 with Graves' hyperthyroidism. The CDR3 runs from the conserved cysteine through the conserved F or W. Each record gives: J gene, V gene, clone size, D gene, CDR3 DNA, CDR3 protein. The D gene is left open where the match is weak. Size is stated for part of the rows, as once, few or many counts, or as a class when the clone is expanded.

TRBJ1-1,TRBV6-5,-,-,TGTGCCAGCAGTTACCCAGCGGGTGAAGCTTTCTTT,CASSYPAGEAFF
TRBJ2-7,TRBV4-1,-,TRBD1,TGCGCCAGCAGCCAAGATCCCGGACAGGGCTACGAGCAGTACTTC,CASSQDPGQGYEQYF
TRBJ2-7,TRBV30,-,-,TGTGCCTGGAGTGTAGGGGCTTGGGAGCAGTACTTC,CAWSVGAWEQYF
TRBJ1-2,TRBV25-1,-,-,TGTGCCAGCAGGGGACCGGGGGGCGCAAGGGGTTTGTATGGCTACACCTTC,CASRGPGGARGLYGYTF
TRBJ1-4,TRBV15,many,-,TGTGCCACCAGCCATGGACTGCCGACGGGCGAAAAACTGTTTTTT,CATSHGLPTGEKLFF
TRBJ2-7,TRBV30,many,-,TGTGCCTGGAGTCACGGGAGTGAGCAGTACTTC,CAWSHGSEQYF
TRBJ2-7,TRBV5-1,few,-,TGCGCCAGCAGTTTCCGCCCTCTAACAGGGTTGTTATCCTACGAGCAGTACTTC,CASSFRPLTGLLSYEQYF
TRBJ1-5,TRBV28,many,-,TGTGCCAGCAGTTTATATCGGAGGAGTGAAGTCTTGCCCCAGCATTTT,CASSLYRRSEVLPQHF
TRBJ2-5,TRBV11-2,many,-,TGTGCCAGCAGCTTAGGGGGATTATCGGAGACCCAGTACTTC,CASSLGGLSETQYF
TRBJ2-7,TRBV12-3/TRBV12-4,many,TRBD1,TGTGCCAGCAGCCTACAGGGGATTGAGCAGTACTTC,CASSLQGIEQYF
TRBJ2-3,TRBV12-3/TRBV12-4,many,TRBD2,TGTGCCAGCAGCCCTCGACTAGCGGGCCGGGGAGATACGCAGTATTTT,CASSPRLAGRGDTQYF
TRBJ2-7,TRBV9,many,-,TGTGCCAGCAGCGTAGCTACGTGGAGCGAGCAGTACTTC,CASSVATWSEQYF
TRBJ1-2,TRBV7-2,few,-,TGTGCCAGCAGACTTCTGGGCAACTATGGCTACACCTTC,CASRLLGNYGYTF
TRBJ1-5,TRBV6-5,many,-,TGTGCCAGCAGTTACTCCCAGACAATCTTTCAACCCCAGCATTTT,CASSYSQTIFQPQHF
TRBJ1-1,TRBV2,many,TRBD1,TGTGCCAGCAGAACACAGGGGTCGTTCACTGAAGCTTTCTTT,CASRTQGSFTEAFF
TRBJ2-7,TRBV19,few,-,TGTGCCAGTAGTGGAGGGACGAGGCGCTACGAGCAGTACTTC,CASSGGTRRYEQYF
TRBJ2-7,TRBV20-1,many,-,TGCAGTGCTGTCGACTACGAGCAGTACTTC,CSAVDYEQYF
TRBJ2-1,TRBV7-6,-,-,TGCGCCAGCAGCCTCGGGACTTTGGAGACCCAGTTCTTC,CASSLGTLETQFF
TRBJ2-5,TRBV30,few,TRBD2,TGTGCCTGGAGTTTCGCCATAAGGAGCGGGAGCAACTTCCGGGAGACCCAGTACTTC,CAWSFAIRSGSNFRETQYF
TRBJ2-2,TRBV20-1,many,-,TGCAGTGCTAGAGATCTCGGACATACCGGGGAGCTGTTTTTT,CSARDLGHTGELFF
TRBJ2-7,TRBV9,many,-,TGTGCCAGCAGCGTAGCGGGGAGTTCAAGCGAGCAGTACTTC,CASSVAGSSSEQYF
TRBJ2-7,TRBV30,many,-,TGTGCCTGGAGTGAAGCCTACGAGCAGTACTTC,CAWSEAYEQYF
TRBJ2-3,TRBV7-8,once,TRBD1,TGTGCCAGCAGCATCTCGTTCAGGGGGACAGATACGCAGTATTTT,CASSISFRGTDTQYF
TRBJ2-2,TRBV7-3,few,TRBD1,TGTGCCAGCAGCTTAATGGGACAGGGGATATACACCGGGGAGCTGTTTTTT,CASSLMGQGIYTGELFF
TRBJ2-7,TRBV19,-,TRBD1,TGTGCCAGTAGGCCGGCCGGGACAGACTACGAGCAGTACTTC,CASRPAGTDYEQYF
TRBJ1-4,TRBV7-9,few,-,TGTGCCAGCAGTCGACCGCCTAATGAAAAACTGTTTTTT,CASSRPPNEKLFF
TRBJ1-6,TRBV27,many,-,TGTGCCAGCAGTTTAGTGGGGTACGAGTTTGCTTCACCCCTCCACTTT,CASSLVGYEFASPLHF